This TCR beta chain was sequenced during a study of blood T cell repertoires in COVID-19. Study in general: From T cells, B-cell-depleted T cells, or PBMCs came the material, which was cDNA or gDNA.

Profiled with immunoSEQ multiplex PCR; TCRdb holds only in-frame clones, not every one. The sample has 150,000 to 200,000 clones; roughly 81% are singletons. The CDR3 has 17 amino acids. Per the germline V gene, CDR1 is LGHNA and CDR2 is YNFKEQ. Trimming took 0 bases from V and 10 from J; bases not matched to a gene: 15. Enrollment of patients from Seattle took place during active infection, with longitudinal follow-up. The sequencing sample was made of peripheral blood. The chain links TRBV4-2 to TRBJ1-1; 9 nucleotides align to TRBD1. This clonotype was obtained from a woman older than 75 with COVID-19, enrolled during active disease. The CDR3: CASSQDASGTGRVIAFF. DNA of the CDR3: TGTGCCAGCAGCCAAGATGCCTCCGGGACAGGGAGGGTGATAGCTTTCTTT.